These T cell receptor beta chains were read from a single sample in a study of PD-1 blockade in classical Hodgkin lymphoma. The assay was immunoSEQ multiplex PCR, and TCRdb's table has in-frame clones only and misses some. Of about 30,000 clones listed, 65% to 90% are singletons. Sequencing was performed on CD4+ T cells from blood, taken at baseline. The receptors come from a human donor with classical Hodgkin lymphoma. The conserved cysteine and the conserved F or W are not part of the CDR3 here. Each record gives: J gene, V gene, CDR3 protein.

>TRBJ1-2|TRBV10-3
AIRGGYGYT
>TRBJ1-4|TRBV14
ASSQNRAVNEKLF
>TRBJ2-3|TRBV5-1
ASSLLAGAADTQY
>TRBJ1-2|TRBV19
ASSIWTASNYGYT
>TRBJ2-7|TRBV7-2
ASSRDRGNEQY
>TRBJ2-1|TRBV7-8
ASSYERVAGVGDEQF
>TRBJ2-3|TRBV19
ASSILAATKGDTQY
>TRBJ2-7|TRBV6-1
ASTFHYEQY
>TRBJ1-3|TRBV5-1
ASSSEGGNTIY
>TRBJ2-7|TRBV5-1
ASSHKLAGEYEQY
>TRBJ2-7|TRBV5-1
ASSRGSRDRAYEQY
>TRBJ2-7|TRBV5-1
ASSRSVTQNFFGEQY
>TRBJ2-7|TRBV7-2
ASSLETGFSYEQY
>TRBJ1-6|TRBV10-3
AISATAETNSPLH
>TRBJ1-5|TRBV10-1
ARGQAYQPQH
>TRBJ2-1|TRBV5-1
ASSLGTSVGYNEQF
>TRBJ2-7|TRBV7-9
ASSLDGRGISYEQY
>TRBJ1-2|TRBV9
ASSVDLGTRSFHGYT
>TRBJ1-5|TRBV5-5
ASSLTSVDQPQH
>TRBJ1-4|TRBV5-8
ASRRGTGALGEKLF
>TRBJ2-7|TRBV12-5
ASGLAPGLAELYEQY
>TRBJ2-7|TRBV6-5
ASRVGGMGSYEQY
>TRBJ2-5|TRBV19
ASSIGGTKGSETQY
>TRBJ2-5|TRBV2
ASSGNRVSQTQY
>TRBJ2-5|TRBV28
ASTRDSTRGETQY
>TRBJ1-5|TRBV28
ASSSLGQAGASQH
>TRBJ2-1|TRBV11-3
ASSLEASPFIEQF
>TRBJ1-2|TRBV28
ASSPHSGGYGYT
>TRBJ2-5|TRBV28
ASSLIGLAGLSQETQY
>TRBJ1-2|TRBV27
ASSPRPVRDTWNYGYT
>TRBJ2-1|TRBV28
ASSLAGTSTPNEQF
>TRBJ2-1|TRBV5-1
ASSLEGLAGGNYNEQF
>TRBJ1-1|TRBV7-2
ASSPSRQGSKRAF
>TRBJ1-1|TRBV25-1
ASSGHANTEAF
>TRBJ2-5|TRBV2
ASSPGTVETQY
>TRBJ2-7|TRBV2
ASSGRGLGSYEQY
>TRBJ1-1|TRBV29-1
SVEGAGGTEAF
>TRBJ2-3|TRBV10-3
AIGAGLDTQY
>TRBJ1-2|TRBV29-1
SVVSGTSGYT
>TRBJ1-1|TRBV19
ASRDYTEAF
>TRBJ2-2|TRBV6-1
ASSERTNTGELF
>TRBJ2-2|TRBV5-4
ASSLTRLAGETGELF